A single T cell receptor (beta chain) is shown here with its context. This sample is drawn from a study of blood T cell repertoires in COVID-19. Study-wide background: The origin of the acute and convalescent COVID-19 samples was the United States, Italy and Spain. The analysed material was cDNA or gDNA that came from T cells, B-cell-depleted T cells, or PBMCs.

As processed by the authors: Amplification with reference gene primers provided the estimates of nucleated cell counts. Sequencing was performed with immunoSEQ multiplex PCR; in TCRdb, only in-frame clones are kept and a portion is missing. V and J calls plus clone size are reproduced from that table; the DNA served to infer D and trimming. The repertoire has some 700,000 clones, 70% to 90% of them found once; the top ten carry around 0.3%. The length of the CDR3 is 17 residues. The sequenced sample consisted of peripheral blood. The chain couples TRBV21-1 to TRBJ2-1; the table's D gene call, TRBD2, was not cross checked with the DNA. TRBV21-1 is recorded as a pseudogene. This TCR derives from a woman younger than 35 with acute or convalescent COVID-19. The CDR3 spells CASSKEKAHYSYNEQFF. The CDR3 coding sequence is TGTGCCAGCAGCAAAGAAAAGGCTCACTACTCCTACAATGAGCAGTTCTTC.